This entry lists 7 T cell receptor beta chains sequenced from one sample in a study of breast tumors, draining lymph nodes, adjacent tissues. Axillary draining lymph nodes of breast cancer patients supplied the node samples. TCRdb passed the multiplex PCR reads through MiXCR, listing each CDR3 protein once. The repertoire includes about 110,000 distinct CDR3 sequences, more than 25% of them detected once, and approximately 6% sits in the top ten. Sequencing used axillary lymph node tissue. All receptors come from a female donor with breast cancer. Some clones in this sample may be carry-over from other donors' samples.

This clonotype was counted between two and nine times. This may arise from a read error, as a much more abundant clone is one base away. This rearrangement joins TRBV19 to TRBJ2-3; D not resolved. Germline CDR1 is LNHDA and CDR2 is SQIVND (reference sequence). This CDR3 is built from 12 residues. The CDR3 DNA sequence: TGTGCCGGTAGCTACTACCCAGATACGCAGTATTTT. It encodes CAGSYYPDTQYF. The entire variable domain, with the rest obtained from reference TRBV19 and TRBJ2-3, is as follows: DGGITQSPKYLFRKEGQNVTLSCEQNLNHDAMYWYRQDPGQGLRLIYYSQIVNDFQKGDIAEGYSVSREKKESFPLTVTSAQKNPTAFYLCAGSYYPDTQYFGPGTRLTVL.

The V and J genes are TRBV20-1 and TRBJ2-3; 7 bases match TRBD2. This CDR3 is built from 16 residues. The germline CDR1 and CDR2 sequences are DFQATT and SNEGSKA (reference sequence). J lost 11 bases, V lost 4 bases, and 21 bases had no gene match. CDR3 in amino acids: CSAKDSGEISYNEQYF. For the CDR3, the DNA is TGCAGTGCTAAAGACAGCGGGGAGATTTCCTACAATGAGCAGTATTTT.

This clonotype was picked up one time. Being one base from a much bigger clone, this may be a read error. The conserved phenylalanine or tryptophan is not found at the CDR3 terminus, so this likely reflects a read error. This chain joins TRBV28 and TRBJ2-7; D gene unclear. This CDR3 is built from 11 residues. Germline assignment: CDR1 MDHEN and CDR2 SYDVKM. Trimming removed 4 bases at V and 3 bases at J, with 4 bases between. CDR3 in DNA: TGTGCCAGCAGTTCAATCTACGAGCAGTACTAC. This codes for CASSSIYEQYY.

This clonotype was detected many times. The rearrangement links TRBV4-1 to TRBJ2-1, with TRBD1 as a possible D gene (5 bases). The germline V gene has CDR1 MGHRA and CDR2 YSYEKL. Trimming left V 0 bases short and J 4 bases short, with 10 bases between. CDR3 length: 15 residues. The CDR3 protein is CASSQDRQGYNEQFF. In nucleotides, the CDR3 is TGCGCCAGCAGCCAAGATCGTCAGGGTTACAATGAGCAGTTCTTC.

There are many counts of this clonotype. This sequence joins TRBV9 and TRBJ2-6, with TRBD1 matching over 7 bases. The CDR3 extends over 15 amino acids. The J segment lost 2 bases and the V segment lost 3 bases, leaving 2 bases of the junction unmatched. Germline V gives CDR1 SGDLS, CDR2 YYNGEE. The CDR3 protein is CASSDDRAGANVLTF. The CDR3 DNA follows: TGTGCCAGCAGCGACGACAGGGCTGGGGCCAACGTCCTGACTTTC. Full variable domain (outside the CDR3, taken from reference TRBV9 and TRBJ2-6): DSGVTQTPKHLITATGQRVTLRCSPRSGDLSVYWYQQSLDQGLQFLIQYYNGEERAKGNILERFSAQQFPDLHSELNLSSLELGDSALYFCASSDDRAGANVLTFGAGSRLTVL.

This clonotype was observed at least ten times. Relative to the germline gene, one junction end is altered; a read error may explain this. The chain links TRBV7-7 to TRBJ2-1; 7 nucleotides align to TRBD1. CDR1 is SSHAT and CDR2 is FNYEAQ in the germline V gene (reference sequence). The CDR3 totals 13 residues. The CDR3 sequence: CASSSGQYNEQFF. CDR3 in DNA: TGTGCTAGCAGCTCGGGACAGTACAATGAGCAGTTCTTC.

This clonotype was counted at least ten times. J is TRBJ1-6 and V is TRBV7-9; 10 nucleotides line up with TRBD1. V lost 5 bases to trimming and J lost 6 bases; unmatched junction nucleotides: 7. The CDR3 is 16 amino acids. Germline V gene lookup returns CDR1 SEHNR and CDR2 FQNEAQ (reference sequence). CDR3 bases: TGTGCCAGCAGCCCAAGACAGGGGGCGGGTAATTCACCCCTCCACTTT. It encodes CASSPRQGAGNSPLHF.